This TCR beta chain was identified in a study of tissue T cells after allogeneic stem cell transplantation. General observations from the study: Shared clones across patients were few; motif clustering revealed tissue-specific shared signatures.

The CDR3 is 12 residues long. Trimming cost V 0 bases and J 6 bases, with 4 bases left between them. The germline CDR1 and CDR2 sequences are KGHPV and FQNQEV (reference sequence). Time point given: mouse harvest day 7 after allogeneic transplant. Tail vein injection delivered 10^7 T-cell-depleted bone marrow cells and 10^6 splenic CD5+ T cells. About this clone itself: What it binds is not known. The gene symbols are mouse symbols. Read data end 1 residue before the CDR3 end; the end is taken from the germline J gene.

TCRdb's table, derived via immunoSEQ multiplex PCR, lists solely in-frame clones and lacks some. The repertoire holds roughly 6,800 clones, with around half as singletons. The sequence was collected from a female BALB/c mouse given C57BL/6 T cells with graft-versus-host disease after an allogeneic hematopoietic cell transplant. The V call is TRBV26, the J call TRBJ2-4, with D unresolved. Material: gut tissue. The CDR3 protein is CASSLSGNTLYF. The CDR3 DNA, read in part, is TGTGCCAGCAGTCTGTCGGGGAACACCTTGTAC.